Listed below are T cell receptor beta chains from one sample, sequenced in a study of blood T cell repertoires in COVID-19. Only in-frame clones appear in the TCRdb table, and some are missing; sequencing was by immunoSEQ multiplex PCR. Of around 250,000 clones in the sample, about four fifths were seen once. The sequencing sample was made of peripheral blood. These receptors were taken from a middle-aged woman who had recovered from COVID-19. CDR3s include the opening cysteine and the closing phenylalanine or tryptophan. D genes are given only for firm matches. Not all rows give a size; the values are once, few, many and, for expanded clones, a class.

J gene: TRBJ1-5
D gene: .
V gene: TRBV6-5
clone size: .
CDR3 protein: CASMIGVSNQPQHF
CDR3 DNA: TGTGCCAGCATGATCGGGGTCAGCAATCAGCCCCAGCATTTT

J gene: TRBJ2-1
D gene: .
V gene: TRBV6-4
clone size: few
CDR3 protein: CASSDSDREYNEQFF
CDR3 DNA: TGTGCCAGCAGTGACTCCGACAGAGAGTACAATGAGCAGTTCTTC

J gene: TRBJ2-1
D gene: .
V gene: TRBV11-2
clone size: .
CDR3 protein: CASSLHAGHPRNEQFF
CDR3 DNA: TGTGCCAGCAGCTTACACGCAGGCCACCCCCGTAATGAGCAGTTCTTC

J gene: TRBJ1-4
D gene: TRBD1
V gene: TRBV30
clone size: .
CDR3 protein: CAWSVDRGSEKLFF
CDR3 DNA: TGTGCCTGGAGTGTCGACAGGGGAAGCGAAAAACTGTTTTTT

J gene: TRBJ1-1
D gene: .
V gene: TRBV30
clone size: .
CDR3 protein: CAYWRGRGTEAFF
CDR3 DNA: TGTGCCTACTGGCGGGGGAGGGGCACTGAAGCTTTCTTT

J gene: TRBJ1-1
D gene: .
V gene: TRBV5-1
clone size: .
CDR3 protein: CASRGMFISANTEAFF
CDR3 DNA: TGCGCCAGCCGGGGGATGTTTATATCCGCGAACACTGAAGCTTTCTTT

J gene: TRBJ2-1
D gene: .
V gene: TRBV7-8
clone size: .
CDR3 protein: CASSLASQGLGSYNEQFF
CDR3 DNA: TGTGCCAGCAGCTTAGCCTCCCAGGGGCTAGGGTCCTACAATGAGCAGTTCTTC

J gene: TRBJ1-3
D gene: .
V gene: TRBV2
clone size: .
CDR3 protein: CASSTTASGNTIYF
CDR3 DNA: TGTGCCAGCAGTACGACAGCCTCTGGAAACACCATATATTTT

J gene: TRBJ1-1
D gene: .
V gene: TRBV29-1
clone size: .
CDR3 protein: CSVKTDFYTEAFF
CDR3 DNA: TGCAGCGTAAAGACAGACTTCTACACTGAAGCTTTCTTT

J gene: TRBJ1-5
D gene: .
V gene: TRBV28
clone size: few
CDR3 protein: CASRESNQPQHF
CDR3 DNA: TGTGCCAGCCGTGAGAGCAATCAGCCCCAGCATTTT

J gene: TRBJ2-3
D gene: TRBD2
V gene: TRBV19
clone size: .
CDR3 protein: CASSIDPTSATQYF
CDR3 DNA: TGTGCCAGTAGTATAGACCCAACTAGCGCAACGCAGTATTTT

J gene: TRBJ1-1
D gene: .
V gene: TRBV6-5
clone size: .
CDR3 protein: CASSYFAAGLGTEAFF
CDR3 DNA: TGTGCCAGCAGTTATTTTGCAGCGGGGTTGGGCACTGAAGCTTTCTTT

J gene: TRBJ1-5
D gene: .
V gene: TRBV15
clone size: .
CDR3 protein: CATSSDPGSHQPQHF
CDR3 DNA: TGTGCCACCAGCAGTGACCCAGGGTCGCATCAGCCCCAGCATTTT

J gene: TRBJ1-1
D gene: .
V gene: TRBV7-9
clone size: .
CDR3 protein: CASSLASTEAFF
CDR3 DNA: TGTGCCAGCAGCTTAGCGAGCACTGAAGCTTTCTTT

J gene: TRBJ2-1
D gene: .
V gene: TRBV27
clone size: .
CDR3 protein: CASRDGGFRSSYNEQFF
CDR3 DNA: TGTGCCAGCAGGGATGGGGGGTTCCGAAGCTCCTACAATGAGCAGTTCTTC

J gene: TRBJ2-7
D gene: TRBD1
V gene: TRBV7-8
clone size: few
CDR3 protein: CASSLGTGELYEQYF
CDR3 DNA: TGTGCCAGCAGCCTGGGAACAGGGGAGCTCTACGAGCAGTACTTC

J gene: TRBJ2-2
D gene: TRBD2
V gene: TRBV10-3
clone size: .
CDR3 protein: CAIHPGEGLEELFF
CDR3 DNA: TGTGCCATCCACCCCGGGGAGGGGTTAGAGGAGCTGTTTTTT

J gene: TRBJ2-3
D gene: TRBD2
V gene: TRBV4-1
clone size: many
CDR3 protein: CASSQDLAGFSDTQYF
CDR3 DNA: TGCGCCAGCAGCCAAGATCTAGCGGGTTTCTCGGATACGCAGTATTTT

J gene: TRBJ1-5
D gene: .
V gene: TRBV28
clone size: .
CDR3 protein: CASGRGKNQPQHF
CDR3 DNA: TGTGCCAGCGGGAGGGGAAAAAATCAGCCCCAGCATTTT

J gene: TRBJ2-7
D gene: .
V gene: TRBV6-5
clone size: .
CDR3 protein: CASSYSKGFEQYF
CDR3 DNA: TGTGCCAGCAGTTACTCGAAGGGGTTCGAGCAGTACTTC

J gene: TRBJ1-5
D gene: .
V gene: TRBV6-6
clone size: .
CDR3 protein: CASSYSTAGGDQPQHF
CDR3 DNA: TGTGCCAGCAGTTACTCGACGGCGGGAGGGGATCAGCCCCAGCATTTT

J gene: TRBJ2-7
D gene: TRBD2
V gene: TRBV7-2
clone size: .
CDR3 protein: CASSLQAGVSYEQYF
CDR3 DNA: TGTGCCAGCAGCTTACAAGCGGGGGTTAGCTACGAGCAGTACTTC

J gene: TRBJ2-7
D gene: TRBD1
V gene: TRBV19
clone size: .
CDR3 protein: CASSASGTGESKWYF
CDR3 DNA: TGTGCCAGTAGTGCCTCCGGGACAGGGGAAAGTAAGTGGTACTTC

J gene: TRBJ2-5
D gene: .
V gene: TRBV11-2
clone size: .
CDR3 protein: CASSGGAEETQYF
CDR3 DNA: TGTGCCAGCAGCGGGGGGGCGGAGGAGACCCAGTACTTC

J gene: TRBJ2-1
D gene: .
V gene: TRBV5-1
clone size: .
CDR3 protein: CASSLQLNEQFF
CDR3 DNA: TGCGCCAGCAGCTTACAGCTAAATGAGCAGTTCTTC

J gene: TRBJ1-5
D gene: .
V gene: TRBV25-1
clone size: .
CDR3 protein: CASSEAPGLPGFQPQHF
CDR3 DNA: TGTGCCAGCAGTGAAGCTCCGGGCCTACCGGGGTTCCAGCCCCAGCATTTT

J gene: TRBJ2-5
D gene: TRBD1
V gene: TRBV30
clone size: .
CDR3 protein: CAWNLRGLRTQYF
CDR3 DNA: TGTGCCTGGAATCTGAGGGGGCTGAGGACCCAGTACTTC

J gene: TRBJ1-2
D gene: TRBD1
V gene: TRBV28
clone size: .
CDR3 protein: CASSPGQGAYGYTF
CDR3 DNA: TGTGCCAGCAGCCCGGGACAGGGGGCTTATGGCTACACCTTC

J gene: TRBJ2-3
D gene: TRBD2
V gene: TRBV6-1
clone size: .
CDR3 protein: CASSETSGGAWTQYF
CDR3 DNA: TGTGCCAGCAGTGAGACTAGCGGGGGGGCTTGGACGCAGTATTTT

J gene: TRBJ1-4
D gene: TRBD1
V gene: TRBV7-2
clone size: .
CDR3 protein: CASSLIGGDGEKLFF
CDR3 DNA: TGTGCCAGCAGCCTAATAGGGGGCGATGGTGAAAAACTGTTTTTT

J gene: TRBJ2-6
D gene: .
V gene: TRBV11-3
clone size: .
CDR3 protein: CASSLGATVTVSGANVLTF
CDR3 DNA: TGTGCCAGCAGCTTAGGGGCGACAGTCACTGTCTCTGGGGCCAACGTCCTGACTTTC

J gene: TRBJ1-2
D gene: TRBD1
V gene: TRBV7-9
clone size: .
CDR3 protein: CAFPSGQGIAGYTF
CDR3 DNA: TGTGCCTTTCCCTCGGGACAGGGAATCGCTGGCTACACCTTC

J gene: TRBJ1-6
D gene: .
V gene: TRBV3-1/TRBV3-2
clone size: .
CDR3 protein: CASSQGVQGRGNSPLHF
CDR3 DNA: TGTGCCAGCAGCCAAGGGGTTCAGGGACGGGGGAATTCACCCCTCCACTTT

J gene: TRBJ2-3
D gene: TRBD2
V gene: TRBV2
clone size: .
CDR3 protein: CASRGRGTDTQYF
CDR3 DNA: TGTGCCAGCAGGGGGAGGGGCACAGATACGCAGTATTTT

J gene: TRBJ2-7
D gene: .
V gene: TRBV20-1
clone size: few
CDR3 protein: CSASFGWGDYEQYF
CDR3 DNA: TGCAGTGCTAGTTTCGGGTGGGGGGACTACGAGCAGTACTTC

J gene: TRBJ1-2
D gene: .
V gene: TRBV19
clone size: .
CDR3 protein: CASSTQGAQYGYTF
CDR3 DNA: TGTGCCAGTAGTACCCAGGGCGCTCAATATGGCTACACCTTC

J gene: TRBJ2-2
D gene: TRBD2
V gene: TRBV19
clone size: .
CDR3 protein: CASRDPGGNTGELFF
CDR3 DNA: TGTGCCAGTAGGGACCCGGGGGGGAACACCGGGGAGCTGTTTTTT

J gene: TRBJ2-3
D gene: TRBD1
V gene: TRBV19
clone size: .
CDR3 protein: CASSKGQEDTQYF
CDR3 DNA: TGTGCCAGTAGCAAAGGACAGGAAGATACGCAGTATTTT

J gene: TRBJ2-1
D gene: .
V gene: TRBV6-2/TRBV6-3
clone size: .
CDR3 protein: CASSYFQGTEQFF
CDR3 DNA: TGTGCCAGCAGTTACTTCCAGGGCACCGAGCAGTTCTTC

J gene: TRBJ1-1
D gene: TRBD1
V gene: TRBV28
clone size: .
CDR3 protein: CASSTTGTANTEAFF
CDR3 DNA: TGTGCCAGCAGTACAACCGGGACAGCAAACACTGAAGCTTTCTTT

J gene: TRBJ1-1
D gene: .
V gene: TRBV18
clone size: .
CDR3 protein: CASSSDGGETEAFF
CDR3 DNA: TGTGCCAGCTCGTCGGACGGAGGGGAGACTGAAGCTTTCTTT

J gene: TRBJ1-2
D gene: TRBD1
V gene: TRBV28
clone size: .
CDR3 protein: CASSFPPSGTRGRYGYTF
CDR3 DNA: TGTGCCAGCAGTTTCCCGCCCTCCGGGACCAGGGGGAGGTATGGCTACACCTTC

J gene: TRBJ1-3
D gene: .
V gene: TRBV6-5
clone size: .
CDR3 protein: CASSPRDTGNTIYF
CDR3 DNA: TGTGCCAGCAGTCCAAGGGACACTGGAAACACCATATATTTT

J gene: TRBJ2-7
D gene: .
V gene: TRBV7-9
clone size: .
CDR3 protein: CASRSRGAGYEQYF
CDR3 DNA: TGTGCCAGCAGGTCCCGGGGGGCGGGGTACGAGCAGTACTTC

J gene: TRBJ2-5
D gene: TRBD2
V gene: TRBV5-8
clone size: .
CDR3 protein: CASSNSGRRGTQYF
CDR3 DNA: TGTGCCAGCAGCAATTCCGGGAGGCGGGGGACCCAGTACTTC

J gene: TRBJ1-2
D gene: .
V gene: TRBV5-6
clone size: .
CDR3 protein: CASSFRGGNYGYTF
CDR3 DNA: TGTGCCAGCAGCTTTCGGGGGGGTAACTATGGCTACACCTTC